Each of the 23 T cell receptor beta chains below was sequenced from the same sample in a study of blood T cells in healthy people across ages. PCR was performed a second time for about 6 to 11 cycles using a sample-barcoded 5' primer and a J-beta primer mix. One entry per CDR3 protein results from TCRdb running MiXCR on the 5' RACE reads. Among over 700,000 distinct CDR3 sequences listed, around 25% were seen once. Separately, the same data were catalogued under a study of T cells of mothers and their children.

The sequencing sample was made of blood. Every receptor here comes from a boy aged 5-17 years in good health.

This clonotype has more than one count but fewer than ten. The chain couples TRBV19 to TRBJ1-5, with 8 bases identical to TRBD1. The CDR3 covers 18 residues. The germline V gene has CDR1 LNHDA and CDR2 SQIVND (reference sequence). The V and J ends lost 0 bases and 5 bases, in that order; junction bases with no gene match: 12. CDR3 protein: CASSIDLGRGLVDQPQHF. CDR3 coding DNA: TGTGCCAGTAGTATAGATCTGGGCAGGGGGCTGGTCGATCAGCCCCAGCATTTT.

The chain employs TRBV5-1 and TRBJ2-7; D call uncertain. CDR3 length: 15 residues. Germline-derived CDR1 and CDR2 are SGHRS and YFSETQ. Trimming took off 4 bases at V and 3 bases at J, with 17 bases between the two ends. CDR3 residues: CASSALPPRFYEQYF. The CDR3 DNA reads TGCGCCAGCAGCGCACTTCCCCCGCGATTCTACGAGCAGTACTTC.

The chain links TRBV28 to TRBJ2-4, with TRBD1 matching 9 bases. With V trimmed by 9 bases and J by 7 bases, 10 bases remained unmatched. This CDR3 has 14 amino acids. Per the germline V gene, CDR1 is MDHEN and CDR2 is SYDVKM. The CDR3 protein is CASTTGGEPNIQYF. The CDR3 bases are TGTGCCAGTACGACAGGGGGTGAACCGAACATTCAGTACTTC.

The chain has TRBV12-5 and TRBJ2-5; no definite D call. The CDR3 is 14 residues long. CDR1 LGHNT and CDR2 FRNRAP come from the germline V gene. Trimming pared 5 bases from V and 0 bases from J, leaving 10 bases between. This CDR3 reads CASGPHPYQETQYF. The DNA of the CDR3 is TGTGCTAGTGGTCCACATCCGTACCAAGAGACCCAGTACTTC.

The J gene is TRBJ2-5, the V gene TRBV5-8; D possibly matches TRBD1 or TRBD2 (5 bases each). V was cut by 4 bases and J by 1 base, with 14 bases left in between. CDR3 length equals 15 residues. From germline, CDR1 is SGHTS and CDR2 YDEGEE. In DNA form, the CDR3 reads TGTGCCAGCAGCCCCGGGGACCTACGCCAAGAGACCCAGTACTTC. Encoded protein: CASSPGDLRQETQYF.

V and J are TRBV5-5 and TRBJ1-1; unclear D gene. The CDR3 has 16 residues. V gave up 0 bases and J gave up 3 bases, with 15 bases separating them. The germline V gene has CDR1 SGHKS and CDR2 YYEKEE (reference sequence). The CDR3 reads CASSLDTRTLYTEAFF. DNA for the CDR3: TGTGCCAGCAGCTTGGACACCAGGACTCTATACACTGAAGCTTTCTTT.

This clonotype was seen only a few times. J is TRBJ2-5 and V is TRBV6-2 or TRBV6-3, with 7 positions matching TRBD2. The DNA end lines up better with TRBJ2-1; the J call may be wrong. The CDR3 length is 12 residues. Germline-derived CDR1 and CDR2 are MNHEY and SVGEGT. Here the CDR3 DNA reads TGTGCCAGCCGGGGGGACCGCAATGAGCAGTTCTTC. This encodes CASRGDRNEQFF.

This chain uses TRBV29-1 with TRBJ2-7; the match to TRBD1 covers 8 bases. The V segment lost 5 bases and the J segment 5 bases; nucleotides outside the gene matches: 8. CDR3 length: 13 residues. Germline V gives CDR1 SQVTM, CDR2 ANQGSEA. The CDR3 DNA follows: TGCAGCGTTTTTAGTCAGGGGGCTAACGAGCAGTACTTC. It yields the protein CSVFSQGANEQYF.

This clonotype was seen more than once but under ten times. The chain has TRBV20-1 and TRBJ2-3; the match to TRBD1 covers 8 bases. Germline CDR1 and CDR2: DFQATT and SNEGSKA (reference sequence). Germline trimming cut 4 bases from V and 10 bases from J; bases unmatched to any gene: 4. The CDR3 contains 11 residues. CDR3 region: CSAKDRVAQYF. The CDR3, as DNA: TGCAGTGCTAAGGACAGGGTGGCGCAGTATTTT.

This clonotype was detected only a few times. The chain combines TRBV27 with TRBJ2-5; 8 positions match TRBD2. CDR1 and CDR2 from the germline V gene are MNHEY and SMNVEV (reference sequence). The V segment lost 7 bases and the J segment 2 bases; nucleotides outside the gene matches: 6. This CDR3 is 14 amino acids long. The CDR3 nucleotides are TGTGCCAGCAAAATACTAGCGGTGCAAGAGACCCAGTACTTC. Translated: CASKILAVQETQYF.

V is TRBV7-2 and J is TRBJ1-3, with 7 bases aligning to TRBD1. The germline V gene encodes CDR1 SGHTA and CDR2 FQGNSA. The CDR3 consists of 15 residues. V lost 2 bases to trimming and J lost 4 bases; unmatched junction nucleotides: 5. The CDR3 DNA sequence: TGTGCCAGCAGCTTAAAGGGGGCCGGAGGAAACACCATATATTTT. Translation: CASSLKGAGGNTIYF.

The genes are TRBV7-6 and TRBJ2-5; D is uncertain. The CDR3 runs 14 residues. Trimming cost V 5 bases and J 4 bases, with 14 bases left between them. The germline CDR1 and CDR2 sequences are SGHVS and FNYEAQ. CDR3 protein: CASSPYGSRETQYF. The CDR3 DNA follows: TGTGCCAGCAGCCCCTACGGGTCCCGAGAGACCCAGTACTTC.

This chain uses TRBV7-3 with TRBJ2-3, with a tentative D call TRBD2 (6 bases). V was pared by 2 bases and J by 2 bases, with 14 bases between. The CDR3 totals 16 residues. CDR1 is SGHTA and CDR2 is FQGTGA in the germline V gene. The CDR3 nucleotides are TGTGCCAGCAGCTTAGCGGGGCCAATTTTCACAGATACGCAGTATTTT. Translation gives CASSLAGPIFTDTQYF.

This clonotype has just a few counts. This rearrangement joins TRBV7-9 to TRBJ2-5; TRBD1 matches at 10 bases. J lost 2 bases, V lost 4 bases, and 7 bases had no gene match. In germline, CDR1 is SEHNR, CDR2 FQNEAQ (reference sequence). This CDR3 comprises 16 residues. CDR3 nucleotide sequence: TGTGCCAGCAGCTGGTACCTGGACAGGGGGCAAGAGACCCAGTACTTC. Its translation: CASSWYLDRGQETQYF.

The chain uses TRBV20-1 and TRBJ2-1, with 7 bases fitting TRBD2. Trimming at V came to 5 bases and at J to 2 bases, leaving 9 bases not matched to a gene. The germline V gene encodes CDR1 DFQATT and CDR2 SNEGSKA (reference sequence). CDR3 length: 15 residues. The CDR3 protein is CSAFQLGTTYNEQFF. DNA for the CDR3: TGCAGTGCTTTCCAGTTAGGGACTACCTACAATGAGCAGTTCTTC.

The chain carries TRBV4-1 and TRBJ1-5; D remains ambiguous. The V end was cut by 1 base, the J end by 3 bases, with 10 bases between. The CDR3 extends over 15 amino acids. Germline lookup yields CDR1 MGHRA and CDR2 YSYEKL. This CDR3 is CASSQGWSINQPQHF. The CDR3 bases are TGCGCCAGCAGCCAAGGTTGGTCGATCAATCAGCCCCAGCATTTT.

The CDR3 is CASSPVGDSPLHF. CDR3 in DNA: TGTGCCAGCTCACCGGTGGGAGATTCACCCCTCCACTTT. The rearrangement links TRBV18 to TRBJ1-6; D gene uncertain. Looked up from germline, CDR1 is KGHSH and CDR2 is LQKENI. The V gene lost 3 bases and the J gene lost 8 bases, with 8 bases spanning the gap. CDR3 size: 13 residues.

This clonotype showed up just a few times. This chain uses TRBV21-1 with TRBJ2-6; TRBD2 is the table's D call and was not checked against the DNA. TRBV21-1 is recorded as a pseudogene. The CDR3 covers 19 residues. CDR3 protein: CASSKGRHVSAYGANVLTF. The CDR3 region has the DNA TGTGCCAGCAGCAAGGGGAGGCACGTTTCGGCTTATGGGGCCAACGTCCTGACTTTC.

This chain links TRBV28 with TRBJ2-5; 7 bases are shared with TRBD1. Matching the DNA end better, TRBJ2-7 makes the J call doubtful. The CDR3 extends over 14 amino acids. CDR1 and CDR2 from the germline V gene are MDHEN and SYDVKM. The CDR3 region is CASSAGTEIYEQYF. CDR3 DNA: TGTGCCAGCAGTGCCGGGACAGAAATCTACGAGCAGTACTTC.

CDR3 coding DNA: TGTGCCAGCAGCTCTATAGCGGGAGTCCGTAATGAGCAGTTCTTC. This codes for CASSSIAGVRNEQFF. The rearrangement joins TRBV7-8 to TRBJ2-1; 9 nucleotides agree with TRBD2. Germline-derived CDR1 and CDR2 are SGHVS and FQNEAQ. The ends lost 4 bases at V and 7 bases at J; junction bases unmatched: 8. The CDR3 has 15 residues.

This clonotype occurred a few times. The chain couples TRBV7-2 to TRBJ1-1, with a possible D match to TRBD1 (5 bases). The CDR3 length is 12 residues. With 2 bases removed from V and 5 bases from J, the gap between germline ends came to 6 bases. Germline loops: CDR1 SGHTA, CDR2 FQGNSA. CDR3 coding DNA: TGTGCCAGCAGCTTAAGACAGACTGAAGCTTTCTTT. Translated, it gives CASSLRQTEAFF.

The V call is TRBV7-9, the J call TRBJ2-7; possibly TRBD2 for D (5 bases). CDR3 length: 14 residues. Deletions cut 5 bases from V and 2 bases from J, with 13 bases between. The germline V gene encodes CDR1 SEHNR and CDR2 FQNEAQ (reference sequence). This CDR3 is CASSEGTITYEQYF. DNA of the CDR3: TGTGCCAGCAGCGAGGGAACAATCACCTACGAGCAGTACTTC.

This clonotype appeared once. This chain links TRBV18 with TRBJ2-1; no reliable D call. Trimming pared 8 bases from V and 0 bases from J, leaving 8 bases between. From germline, CDR1 is KGHSH and CDR2 LQKENI. The CDR3 is 13 residues long. The CDR3: CASQQVSYNEQFF. The CDR3 DNA sequence: TGTGCCAGCCAGCAGGTCTCCTACAATGAGCAGTTCTTC.